A single sample gave rise to the 26 T cell receptor beta chains below, sequenced in a study of human T cells and chemical hapten exposure. As to time point: pre-sensitization, week 0. Sample treatment: therapeutic diphenylcyclopropenone sensitization with weekly scalp DPC. Each CDR3 protein is one row after TCRdb ran MiXCR on the RACE reads. In the table there are 85,000 to 120,000 distinct CDR3 sequences, approximately 12% of which are singletons. This specimen consisted of whole blood, obtained in connection with sensitization to the hapten diphenylcyclopropenone (DPC). Receptors were obtained from a woman between 50 and 59 years old with alopecia areata. Some clones in this sample may be carry-over from other donors' samples.

Only a few counts were recorded for this clonotype. The rearrangement uses TRBV2 and TRBJ1-4, with 10 bases identical to TRBD1. The CDR3 totals 16 residues. V was pared by 6 bases and J by 0 bases, with 4 bases of the junction left unmatched. Germline CDR1 is SNHLY and CDR2 is FYNNEI. The CDR3 loop reads CASSAGTGATNEKLFF. The CDR3 DNA follows: TGTGCCAGCAGCGCCGGGACAGGGGCAACTAATGAAAAACTGTTTTTT. The whole variable domain, remainder taken from reference TRBV2 and TRBJ1-4, is EPEVTQTPSHQVTQMGQEVILRCVPISNHLYFYWYRQILGQKVEFLVSFYNNEISEKSEIFDDQFSVERPDGSNFTLKIRSTKLEDSAMYFCASSAGTGATNEKLFFGSGTQLSVL.

The chain uses TRBV5-1 and TRBJ2-2, with 10 bases identical to TRBD2. The V gene end was trimmed by 6 bases and the J gene end by 6 bases; junction bases not matched to a gene: 5. Germline assignment: CDR1 SGHRS and CDR2 YFSETQ. The CDR3 loop spans 14 amino acids. This chain's CDR3 is CASIPSGRAGELFF. The CDR3 DNA reads TGCGCCAGCATTCCTAGCGGGAGAGCCGGGGAGCTGTTTTTT.

This clonotype occurred many times. The chain is built from TRBV12-3 or TRBV12-4 and TRBJ2-5; 7 bases align to TRBD1. The CDR3 length is 13 residues. Trimming at V came to 4 bases and at J to 5 bases, leaving 4 bases not matched to a gene. This CDR3 is CASSSRGQETQYF. The CDR3 bases are TGTGCCAGCAGTTCAAGGGGGCAGGAGACCCAGTACTTC.

This sequence joins TRBV7-6 and TRBJ2-1, with D perhaps matching TRBD1 (6 bases). Germline lookup yields CDR1 SGHVS and CDR2 FNYEAQ. The length of the CDR3 is 15 residues. Deletions cut 2 bases from V and 5 bases from J, with 13 bases between. The CDR3 here is CASSLTGNADNEQFF. The DNA of the CDR3 is TGTGCCAGCAGCTTAACAGGGAATGCAGACAATGAGCAGTTCTTC.

Note on this clonotype: A much larger clonotype is one base distant, so this may be a read error. The chain carries TRBV29-1 and TRBJ1-2; no clear D gene. Germline-derived CDR1 and CDR2 are SQVTM and ANQGSEA. The CDR3 runs 13 residues. Trimming took 0 bases from V and 9 from J, leaving 14 bases between them. The CDR3 spells CSVEEYREACYTF. The CDR3 DNA reads TGCAGCGTTGAAGAGTATAGGGAGGCGTGCTACACCTTC.

The V gene is TRBV5-1, the J gene TRBJ2-7; D possibly matches TRBD1 or TRBD2 (6 bases each). V was trimmed by 7 bases and J by 3 bases, leaving 20 bases between them. Germline CDR1 SGHRS, CDR2 YFSETQ. The CDR3 totals 15 residues. This CDR3 is CASSKGQPGDYEQYF. CDR3 bases: TGCGCCAGCTCGAAAGGACAGCCGGGAGACTACGAGCAGTACTTC.

This clonotype was detected ten times or more. The rearrangement links TRBV5-1 to TRBJ1-4; no reliable D call. The CDR3 runs 14 residues. Per the germline V gene, CDR1 is SGHRS and CDR2 is YFSETQ. V gave up 7 bases and J gave up 0 bases, with 10 bases separating them. The CDR3 DNA is TGCGCCAGCCGGGGAGGGACAACTAATGAAAAACTGTTTTTT. Encoded protein: CASRGGTTNEKLFF.

There are a few counts of this clonotype. The rearrangement links TRBV29-1 to TRBJ1-1, with D tentatively TRBD1 (5 bases). Per germline, CDR1 SQVTM and CDR2 ANQGSEA. The V end lost 6 bases, the J end lost 2 bases, and 13 bases lay between the germline ends. This CDR3 comprises 13 residues. For the CDR3, the DNA is TGCAGCGTGGCAGACAGCGGCAACACTGAAGCTTTCTTT. It translates to CSVADSGNTEAFF.

This clonotype was observed at least ten times. This chain uses TRBV7-9 with TRBJ1-5, with D perhaps TRBD1 (5 bases). V lost 4 bases and J lost 7, with 14 bases in between. Germline CDR1 and CDR2: SEHNR and FQNEAQ (reference sequence). CDR3 length: 14 residues. CDR3: CASSSFGGLQPQHF. CDR3 nucleotide sequence: TGTGCCAGCAGCTCGTTTGGGGGTCTCCAGCCCCAGCATTTT.

This clonotype was detected many times. The chain recombines TRBV10-2 with TRBJ2-3; unclear D gene. The CDR3 is 14 residues long. Germline V gives CDR1 WSHSY, CDR2 SAAADI. Deletions cut 2 bases from V and 0 bases from J, with 6 bases between. This CDR3 is CASSERVSTDTQYF. The CDR3 DNA is TGCGCCAGCAGTGAGAGGGTCAGCACAGATACGCAGTATTTT.

This clonotype appeared many times. This chain links TRBV28 with TRBJ1-2; 9 bases agree with TRBD1. Germline trimming cut 4 bases from V and 6 bases from J; bases unmatched to any gene: 12. The CDR3 covers 16 residues. The germline V gene encodes CDR1 MDHEN and CDR2 SYDVKM. The CDR3 loop reads CASSSPGTGFTNGYTF. As DNA, the CDR3 is TGTGCCAGCAGTTCACCCGGGACAGGGTTTACCAATGGCTACACCTTC.

The gene calls are TRBV28 and TRBJ1-2; TRBD1 agrees at 7 bases. V lost 6 bases, J lost 5 bases, and 6 bases stayed unmatched. This CDR3 region has 13 residues. Germline CDR1 and CDR2: MDHEN and SYDVKM. This CDR3 reads CASRRTGGYGYTF. CDR3 nucleotides: TGTGCCAGCAGACGGACAGGTGGATATGGCTACACCTTC.

The chain uses TRBV28 and TRBJ2-1; 11 bases agree with TRBD2. The CDR3 length is 17 residues. Germline CDR1 MDHEN, CDR2 SYDVKM. The junction had 12 bases not matched to a gene; V was cut back by 4 bases and J by 7 bases. DNA for the CDR3: TGTGCCAGCAGTTCGAGGACCGGGACTAGCGGATATAATGAGCAGTTCTTC. Its protein product is CASSSRTGTSGYNEQFF.

This sequence joins TRBV12-3 or TRBV12-4 and TRBJ2-5; 15 bases agree with TRBD2. There are 17 residues in the CDR3. The junction had 7 bases not matched to a gene; V was cut back by 6 bases and J by 2 bases. The CDR3 loop reads CASSWTSGRVIQETQYF. The DNA for the CDR3 is TGTGCCAGCAGCTGGACTAGCGGGAGGGTCATTCAAGAGACCCAGTACTTC.

This clonotype has more than one count but fewer than ten. CDR3 DNA: TGTGCCAGCAGTGTCCCCGGGACAGGAGCCACAGATACGCAGTATTTT. Amino acid sequence: CASSVPGTGATDTQYF. The gene calls are TRBV28 and TRBJ2-3; 8 nucleotides match TRBD1. This CDR3 contains 16 residues. The germline gives CDR1 MDHEN, CDR2 SYDVKM. Trimming at V came to 5 bases and at J to 2 bases, leaving 9 bases not matched to a gene.

The chain couples TRBV2 to TRBJ2-7, with TRBD2 matching over 10 bases. From germline, CDR1 is SNHLY and CDR2 FYNNEI. The length of the CDR3 is 17 residues. The J segment lost 3 bases and the V segment lost 3 bases, leaving 11 bases of the junction unmatched. CDR3 sequence reads: CASSDLSLAGVNYEQYF. The CDR3 DNA sequence: TGTGCCAGCAGTGATCTCTCCCTAGCGGGAGTTAACTACGAGCAGTACTTC.

In this sample, this clonotype turned up a few times. CDR3 region: CASSLGAGGSSYEQYF. For the CDR3, the DNA is TGTGCCAGCAGTTTGGGGGCGGGAGGTAGCTCCTACGAGCAGTACTTC. The V and J genes are TRBV27 and TRBJ2-7; 8 bases match TRBD2. The CDR3 extends over 16 amino acids. J was trimmed by 0 bases and V by 3 bases; bases with no gene match: 7. Germline V gene lookup returns CDR1 MNHEY and CDR2 SMNVEV (reference sequence).

This clonotype has more than one count but fewer than ten. The chain recombines TRBV7-2 with TRBJ2-1; tentative D call: TRBD2 (6 bases). The CDR3 runs 15 residues. CDR1 and CDR2 from the germline V gene are SGHTA and FQGNSA. The V end lost 0 bases, the J end lost 6 bases, and 12 bases lay between the germline ends. CDR3 nucleotide sequence: TGTGCCAGCAGCTTAGCCGGGACTCCTGGCAATGAGCAGTTCTTC. The encoded protein is CASSLAGTPGNEQFF.

The J gene is TRBJ2-7, the V gene TRBV20-1; TRBD2 might be the D (5 bases). The CDR3 is made up of 14 amino acids. Trimming cost V 0 bases and J 3 bases, with 12 bases left between them. Germline assignment: CDR1 DFQATT and CDR2 SNEGSKA (reference sequence). In DNA, the CDR3 is TGCAGTGCTAGAGATCCGAGGACTGTCTACGAGCAGTACTTC. Encoded protein: CSARDPRTVYEQYF.

This clonotype was seen a handful of times. The genes are TRBV6-5 and TRBJ2-7; TRBD1 is a possible D gene (5 bases). The length of the CDR3 is 12 residues. The V gene's germline CDR1 is MNHEY and CDR2 SVGAGI. Trimming removed 10 bases from V and 5 bases from J, with 15 bases in between. The CDR3 DNA reads as TGTGCCACGACCAGGGTCAGGGACGAGCAGTACTTC. Translated, it gives CATTRVRDEQYF.

The chain recombines TRBV12-3 or TRBV12-4 with TRBJ2-2, with 8 positions matching TRBD2. The CDR3 sequence is 15 residues long. With V trimmed by 7 bases and J by 4 bases, 8 bases remained unmatched. The CDR3 sequence is CASTVERESTGELFF. CDR3 nucleotides: TGTGCCAGCACGGTCGAGCGGGAGAGCACCGGGGAGCTGTTTTTT.

In this sample, this clonotype turned up a few times. The chain uses TRBV7-2 and TRBJ1-1, with D unclear. Germline CDR1 SGHTA, CDR2 FQGNSA. V gave up 5 bases and J gave up 5 bases, with 12 bases separating them. The CDR3 consists of 13 residues. The CDR3 region has the DNA TGTGCCAGCAGCCACCAAGGAGGGACTGAAGCTTTCTTT. Its translation: CASSHQGGTEAFF.

This clonotype was recorded a few times. J is TRBJ1-4 and V is TRBV12-3 or TRBV12-4, with D unclear. Trimming stripped 6 bases from V and 13 bases from J, with 15 bases between. The CDR3 spans 12 residues. This CDR3 is CASRMGGGVLFF. CDR3 bases: TGTGCCAGCAGGATGGGTGGAGGCGTACTGTTTTTT.

This clonotype has more than one count but fewer than ten. V usage is TRBV27 and J usage is TRBJ2-2, with 7 bases fitting TRBD2. Germline CDR1 is MNHEY and CDR2 is SMNVEV (reference sequence). V lost 4 bases, J lost 11 bases, and 4 bases stayed unmatched. This CDR3 is 12 amino acids long. This CDR3 is CASSSRLAELFF. CDR3 bases: TGTGCCAGCAGTTCGAGACTAGCCGAGCTGTTTTTT.

The chain is built from TRBV6-2 or TRBV6-3 and TRBJ2-5; 10 bases fit TRBD2. The CDR3 covers 15 residues. Germline V lookup: CDR1 MNHEY, CDR2 SVGEGT. The ends lost 2 bases at V and 5 bases at J; junction bases unmatched: 5. CDR3 nucleotides: TGTGCCAGCAGTTACCAGCGGGGGGGTCGGGAGACCCAGTACTTC. This codes for CASSYQRGGRETQYF.

This clonotype was recorded a few times. The chain couples TRBV4-1 to TRBJ2-1; D may correspond to TRBD1 or TRBD2 (6 bases each). Germline V gives CDR1 MGHRA, CDR2 YSYEKL. The CDR3 is made up of 15 amino acids. V lost 3 bases to trimming and J lost 2 bases, with 11 bases between them. The CDR3 nucleotides read TGCGCCAGCAGCCATCGGGGGCTAACCTACAATGAGCAGTTCTTC. Amino acid sequence: CASSHRGLTYNEQFF.